Below are 21 T cell receptor beta chains sequenced from a single sample in a study of CD8+ T cells in alopecia areata (dated by TCRdb to between 2017 and 2018). The treatment or condition label for this specimen denotes: oral pan-JAK inhibitor, 5-10 mg twice daily. The library was obtained by the immunoSEQ multiplex PCR assay. To provide template for TCR sequencing, every sample had RNA extracted and reverse transcribed into cDNA. Held by TCRdb, this immuneACCESS table contains in-frame sequences only and omits some clones. Under half of the omission traces to an unresolved V gene where checked; the cause of the rest is unknown. This sample gives about 190,000 clones in total; approximately 67% of them show up just once. The ten largest clonotypes hold 1.3% of the sample. Sequencing was performed on CD4+ T cells sorted from blood, taken around week 49, from a patient treated with tofacitinib. The source of these receptors is a human donor with alopecia areata.

This rearrangement joins TRBV30 to TRBJ1-1; no firm D call. Germline V lookup: CDR1 GTSNPN, CDR2 SVGIG (reference sequence). This CDR3 is 11 amino acids long. V was pared by 2 bases and J by 6 bases, with 7 bases between. The CDR3 reads CAWSSTAEAFF. The CDR3 DNA is TGTGCCTGGAGTTCCACCGCTGAAGCTTTCTTT.

The chain uses TRBV9 and TRBJ2-7; D could derive from TRBD1 or TRBD2 (5 bases each). CDR1 SGDLS and CDR2 YYNGEE come from the germline V gene. The CDR3 covers 15 residues. V was trimmed by 4 bases and J by 2 bases, leaving 16 bases between them. Here the CDR3 reads CASSRGLDPTYEQYF. The CDR3 DNA sequence: TGTGCCAGCAGCCGGGGCCTCGATCCAACCTACGAGCAGTACTTC.

V and J are TRBV11-2 and TRBJ2-1, with 13 bases fitting TRBD2. There are 16 residues in the CDR3. CDR1 is SGHAT, CDR2 FQNNGV, per germline. With V trimmed by 1 base and J by 4 bases, 1 base remained unmatched. CDR3 in amino acids: CASSLGLAGGYNEQFF. The DNA of the CDR3 is TGTGCCAGCAGCTTAGGACTAGCGGGGGGATACAATGAGCAGTTCTTC.

This chain connects TRBV27 to TRBJ2-6; perhaps TRBD1 as D (6 bases). Germline V gives CDR1 MNHEY, CDR2 SMNVEV (reference sequence). The ends were cut back, 8 bases at V and 0 bases at J, with 14 bases in the middle. There are 16 residues in the CDR3. The CDR3 region has the DNA TGTGCCAGCGGACTGAACAGGGCCTCTGGGGCCAACGTCCTGACTTTC. It translates to CASGLNRASGANVLTF.

The rearrangement uses TRBV29-1 and TRBJ2-1; D unresolved. V shed 4 bases and J shed 0 bases, with 10 bases lying between them. The V gene's germline CDR1 is SQVTM and CDR2 ANQGSEA. CDR3 length: 14 amino acids. This CDR3 is CSVGRATSYNEQFF. For the CDR3, the DNA is TGCAGCGTTGGTCGAGCGACCTCCTACAATGAGCAGTTCTTC.

The chain couples TRBV5-1 to TRBJ1-5; D call uncertain. The CDR3 contains 13 residues. V lost 1 base and J 7 bases, leaving 9 bases between the germline ends. Germline V gene sequence: CDR1 SGHRS, CDR2 YFSETQ. CDR3 coding DNA: TGCGCCAGCAGCTTGAATCCCAGGCAGCCCCAGCATTTT. Its translation is CASSLNPRQPQHF.

The chain carries TRBV9 and TRBJ2-3, with D unclear. CDR1 is SGDLS and CDR2 is YYNGEE in the germline V gene. V gave up 0 bases and J gave up 1 base, with 9 bases separating them. This CDR3 is 15 amino acids long. CDR3 sequence reads: CASSVGVAGTDTQYF. CDR3 DNA sequence: TGTGCCAGCAGCGTAGGTGTAGCAGGCACAGATACGCAGTATTTT.

This chain's CDR3 is CASSLTIYEQYF. As DNA, the CDR3 is TGCGCCAGCAGCTTGACCATCTACGAGCAGTACTTC. The chain uses TRBV5-1 and TRBJ2-7, with no clear D. CDR1 and CDR2 from the germline V gene are SGHRS and YFSETQ. This CDR3 comprises 12 residues. V was trimmed by 1 base and J by 3 bases, leaving 5 bases between them.

This clone is a singleton in its sample. The chain combines TRBV7-2 with TRBJ1-2; perhaps TRBD1 as D (6 bases). Germline assignment: CDR1 SGHTA and CDR2 FQGNSA. The CDR3 is made up of 16 amino acids. Trimming removed 5 bases from V and 4 bases from J, with 20 bases in between. The CDR3 reads CASSTQDSRPGYGYTF. In DNA, the CDR3 is TGTGCCAGCAGCACACAGGACAGCCGCCCAGGCTATGGCTACACCTTC. The full variable domain, with the rest looked up from reference TRBV7-2 and TRBJ1-2, is GAGVSQSPSNKVTEKGKDVELRCDPISGHTALYWYRQSLGQGLEFLIYFQGNSAPDKSGLPSDRFSAERTGGSVSTLTIQRTQQEDSAVYLCASSTQDSRPGYGYTFGSGTRLTVV.

The rearrangement joins TRBV29-1 to TRBJ1-6; 7 nucleotides agree with TRBD1. V trimming: 6 bases; J trimming: 9 bases; junction bases outside the gene matches: 8. The CDR3 extends over 13 amino acids. The germline V gene encodes CDR1 SQVTM and CDR2 ANQGSEA. The DNA for the CDR3 is TGCAGCGTCCAGGGGGGGAGTGGTTCACCCCTCCACTTT. It is translated as CSVQGGSGSPLHF.

This clone was seen repeatedly, ten times or more. Its ends do not fully match the called genes, so a read error is possible. V gene TRBV7-8 combines with J gene TRBJ2-2; 9 bases are a match to TRBD1. The CDR3 has 16 amino acids. Germline V gene data show CDR1 as SGHVS and CDR2 as FQNEAQ. CDR3 residues: CASSRTGGAKTGELFF. For the CDR3, the DNA is TGTGCCAGCAGTCGAACAGGGGGCGCGAAGACCGGGGAGCTGTTTTTT.

V usage is TRBV25-1 and J usage is TRBJ2-7, with D maybe TRBD1 (5 bases). The germline V and J ends were trimmed by 9 bases and 2 bases, with 11 bases remaining between them. CDR1 is MGHDK and CDR2 is SYGVNS in the germline V gene. The CDR3 is 12 residues long. The CDR3 coding sequence is TGTGCCAGTTCAGGGCAGACCTACGAGCAGTACTTC. This translates into CASSGQTYEQYF.

This chain connects TRBV30 to TRBJ2-7; 8 bases map to TRBD1. This CDR3 comprises 13 residues. The V and J ends lost 3 bases and 9 bases, in that order; junction bases with no gene match: 10. Germline CDR1 GTSNPN, CDR2 SVGIG (reference sequence). The CDR3 sequence is CAWRRTGHHGQYF. In nucleotides, the CDR3 is TGTGCCTGGAGAAGGACAGGGCACCACGGGCAGTACTTC.

Of note for this clone: The sample contains more than one DNA sequence encoding this CDR3. The chain employs TRBV29-1 and TRBJ1-1; D may be TRBD1 (5 bases). Trimming left V 3 bases short and J 0 bases short, with 8 bases between. CDR3 length equals 13 residues. Germline loops: CDR1 SQVTM, CDR2 ANQGSEA. The CDR3: CSVEGRLNTEAFF. CDR3 sequence (DNA): TGCAGCGTTGAGGGACGTTTGAACACTGAAGCTTTCTTT.

The chain couples TRBV27 to TRBJ1-2, with 8 bases aligning to TRBD1. Germline loops: CDR1 MNHEY, CDR2 SMNVEV (reference sequence). This CDR3 comprises 14 residues. The junction had 3 bases not matched to a gene; V was cut back by 3 bases and J by 3 bases. CDR3 sequence (DNA): TGTGCCAGCAGTTTCACAGGGGGGGACTATGGCTACACCTTC. Translation: CASSFTGGDYGYTF.

J is TRBJ2-5 and V is TRBV19; 7 nucleotides line up with TRBD1. V lost 8 bases and J lost 2; bases outside the gene matches: 11. The CDR3 runs to 15 residues. From germline, CDR1 is LNHDA and CDR2 SQIVND (reference sequence). The CDR3 region is CASATGALGQETQYF. CDR3 DNA sequence: TGTGCCAGTGCTACAGGGGCGTTGGGACAAGAGACCCAGTACTTC.

The V gene is TRBV15, the J gene TRBJ1-2; D uncertain. Germline CDR1 reads LNHNV; CDR2 reads YYDKDF (reference sequence). This CDR3 contains 12 residues. The germline V and J ends were trimmed by 0 bases and 7 bases, with 6 bases remaining between them. CDR3 sequence (DNA): TGTGCCACCAGCAGAGATGGTACTGGCTACACCTTC. This gives the protein CATSRDGTGYTF.

The rearrangement links TRBV29-1 to TRBJ1-4; no clear D. The CDR3 is made up of 15 amino acids. The V end was cut by 4 bases, the J end by 5 bases, with 17 bases between. Germline V gene lookup returns CDR1 SQVTM and CDR2 ANQGSEA. The CDR3 region is CSVAPGRTENEKLFF. DNA for the CDR3: TGCAGCGTTGCACCTGGCCGGACCGAGAATGAAAAACTGTTTTTT.

This clone occurred a few times. The gene calls are TRBV5-1 and TRBJ2-1; 7 bases map to TRBD2. The germline V gene encodes CDR1 SGHRS and CDR2 YFSETQ. The V and J ends lost 0 bases and 3 bases, in that order; junction bases with no gene match: 6. This CDR3 comprises 16 residues. The CDR3 coding sequence is TGCGCCAGCAGCTTGGCGGGAGGTCCAGGCTACAATGAGCAGTTCTTC. This sequence encodes CASSLAGGPGYNEQFF.

The count of this clone is one. The chain combines TRBV30 with TRBJ1-2; unclear D gene. V was clipped by 4 bases and J by 8 bases, with 20 bases between them. Germline V gives CDR1 GTSNPN, CDR2 SVGIG (reference sequence). This CDR3 has 14 amino acids. CDR3 sequence reads: CAWIRAGSGGGYTF. CDR3 in DNA: TGTGCCTGGATCCGGGCAGGCTCGGGTGGAGGCTACACCTTC.

V usage is TRBV5-1 and J usage is TRBJ2-3; no firm D call. CDR3 size: 15 residues. CDR1 is SGHRS and CDR2 is YFSETQ in the germline V gene. Trimming removed 3 bases from V and 1 base from J, with 12 bases in between. The CDR3 region has the DNA TGCGCCAGCAGCTCGGGCACGGCGGGCACAGATACGCAGTATTTT. Protein product: CASSSGTAGTDTQYF. Filled out from reference TRBV5-1 and TRBJ2-3, the complete variable domain reads KAGVTQTPRYLIKTRGQQVTLSCSPISGHRSVSWYQQTPGQGLQFLFEYFSETQRNKGNFPGRFSGRQFSNSRSEMNVSTLELGDSALYLCASSSGTAGTDTQYFGPGTRLTVL.